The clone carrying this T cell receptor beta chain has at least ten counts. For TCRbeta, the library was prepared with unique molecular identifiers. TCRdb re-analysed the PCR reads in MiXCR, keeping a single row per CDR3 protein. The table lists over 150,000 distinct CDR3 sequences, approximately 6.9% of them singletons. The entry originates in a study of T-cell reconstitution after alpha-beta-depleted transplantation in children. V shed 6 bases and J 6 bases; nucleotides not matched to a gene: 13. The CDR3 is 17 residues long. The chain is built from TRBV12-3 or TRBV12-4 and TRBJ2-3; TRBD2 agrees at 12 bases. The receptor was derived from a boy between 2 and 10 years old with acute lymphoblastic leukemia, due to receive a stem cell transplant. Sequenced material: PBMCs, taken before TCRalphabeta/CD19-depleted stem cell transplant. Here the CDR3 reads CASSLTNLAGGLDTQYF. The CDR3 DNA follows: TGTGCCAGCAGCCTTACAAACCTAGCGGGGGGGCTCGATACGCAGTATTTT.